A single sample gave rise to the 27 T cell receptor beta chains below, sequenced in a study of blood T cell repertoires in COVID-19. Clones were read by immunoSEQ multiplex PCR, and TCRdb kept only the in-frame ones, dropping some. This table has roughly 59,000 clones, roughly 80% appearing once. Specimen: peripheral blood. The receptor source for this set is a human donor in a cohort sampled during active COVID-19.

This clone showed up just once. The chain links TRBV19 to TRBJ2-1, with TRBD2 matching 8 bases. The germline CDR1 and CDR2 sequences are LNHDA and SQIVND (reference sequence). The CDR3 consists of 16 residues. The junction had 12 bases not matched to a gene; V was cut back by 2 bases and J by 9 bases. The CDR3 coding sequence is TGTGCCAGTAGTATAACCGGGACTAGGAAAAGTGGTGAGCAGTTCTTC. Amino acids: CASSITGTRKSGEQFF. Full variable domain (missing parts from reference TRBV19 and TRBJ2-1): DGGITQSPKYLFRKEGQNVTLSCEQNLNHDAMYWYRQDPGQGLRLIYYSQIVNDFQKGDIAEGYSVSREKKESFPLTVTSAQKNPTAFYLCASSITGTRKSGEQFFGPGTRLTVL.

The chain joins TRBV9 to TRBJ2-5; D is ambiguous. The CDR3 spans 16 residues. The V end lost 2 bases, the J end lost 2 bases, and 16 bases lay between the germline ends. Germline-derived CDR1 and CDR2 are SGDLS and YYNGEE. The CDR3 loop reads CASSVSGLADQETQYF. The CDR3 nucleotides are TGTGCCAGCAGCGTTTCCGGTTTAGCAGATCAAGAGACCCAGTACTTC.

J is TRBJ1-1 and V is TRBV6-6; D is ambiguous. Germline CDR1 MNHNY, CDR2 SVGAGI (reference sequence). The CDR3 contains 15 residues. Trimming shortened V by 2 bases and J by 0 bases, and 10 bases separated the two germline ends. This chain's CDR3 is CASSYDGLMNTEAFF. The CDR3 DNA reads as TGTGCCAGCAGTTACGACGGACTTATGAACACTGAAGCTTTCTTT.

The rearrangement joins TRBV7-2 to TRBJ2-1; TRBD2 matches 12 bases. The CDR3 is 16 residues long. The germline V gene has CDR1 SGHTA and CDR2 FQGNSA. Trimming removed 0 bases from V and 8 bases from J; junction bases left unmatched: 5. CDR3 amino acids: CASSLALAGGRDEQFF. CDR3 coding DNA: TGTGCCAGCAGCTTAGCCCTAGCGGGAGGGAGAGATGAGCAGTTCTTC.

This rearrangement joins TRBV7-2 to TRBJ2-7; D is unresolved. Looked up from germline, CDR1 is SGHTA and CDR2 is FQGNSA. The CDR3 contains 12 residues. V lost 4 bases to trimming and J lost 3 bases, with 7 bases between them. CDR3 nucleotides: TGTGCCAGCAGCTATAGTGGCTACGAGCAGTACTTC. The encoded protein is CASSYSGYEQYF.

The CDR3 DNA reads TGTGCCAGCAGCCAAGATTACGTAGTGGGAGGCCAATCAGAGACCCAGTACTTC. This sequence encodes CASSQDYVVGGQSETQYF. This chain links TRBV14 with TRBJ2-5; maybe TRBD2 (6 bases). CDR3 size: 18 residues. Per the germline V gene, CDR1 is SGHDN and CDR2 is FVKESK. The germline V and J ends were trimmed by 0 bases and 4 bases, with 21 bases remaining between them.

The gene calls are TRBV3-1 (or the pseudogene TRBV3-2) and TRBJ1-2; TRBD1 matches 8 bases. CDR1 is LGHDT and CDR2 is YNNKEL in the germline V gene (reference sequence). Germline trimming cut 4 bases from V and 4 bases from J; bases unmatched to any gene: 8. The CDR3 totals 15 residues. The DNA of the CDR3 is TGTGCCAGCAGCCCTGGACAGGGCGGGAGCTATGGCTACACCTTC. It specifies CASSPGQGGSYGYTF.

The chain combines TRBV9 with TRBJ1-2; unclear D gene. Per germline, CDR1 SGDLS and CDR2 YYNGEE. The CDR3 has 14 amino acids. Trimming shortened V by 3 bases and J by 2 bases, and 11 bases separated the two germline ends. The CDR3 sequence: CASSALERNYGYTF. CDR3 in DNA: TGTGCCAGCAGCGCTCTTGAGAGGAACTATGGCTACACCTTC.

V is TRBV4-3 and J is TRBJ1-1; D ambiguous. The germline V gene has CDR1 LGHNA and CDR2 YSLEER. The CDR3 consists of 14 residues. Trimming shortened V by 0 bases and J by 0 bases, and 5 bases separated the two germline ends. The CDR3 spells CASSQDFMNTEAFF. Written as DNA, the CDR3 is TGCGCCAGCAGCCAAGATTTCATGAACACTGAAGCTTTCTTT.

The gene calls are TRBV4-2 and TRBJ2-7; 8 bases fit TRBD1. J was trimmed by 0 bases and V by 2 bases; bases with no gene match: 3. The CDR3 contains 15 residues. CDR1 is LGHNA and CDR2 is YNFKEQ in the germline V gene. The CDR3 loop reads CASSQPGQASYEQYF. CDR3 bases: TGTGCCAGCAGCCAACCGGGACAGGCCTCCTACGAGCAGTACTTC.

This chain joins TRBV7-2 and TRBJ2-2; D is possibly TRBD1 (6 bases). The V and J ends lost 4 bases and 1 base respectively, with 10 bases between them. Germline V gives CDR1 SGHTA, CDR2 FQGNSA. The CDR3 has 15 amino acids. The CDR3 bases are TGTGCCAGCAGCTCTGACAGGCTGAACACCGGGGAGCTGTTTTTT. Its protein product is CASSSDRLNTGELFF.

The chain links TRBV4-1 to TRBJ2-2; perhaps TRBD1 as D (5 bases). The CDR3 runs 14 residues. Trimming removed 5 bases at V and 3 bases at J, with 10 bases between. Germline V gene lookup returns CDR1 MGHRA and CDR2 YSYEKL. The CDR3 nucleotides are TGCGCCAGCAGCATCCAGGGTTACACCGGGGAGCTGTTTTTT. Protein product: CASSIQGYTGELFF.

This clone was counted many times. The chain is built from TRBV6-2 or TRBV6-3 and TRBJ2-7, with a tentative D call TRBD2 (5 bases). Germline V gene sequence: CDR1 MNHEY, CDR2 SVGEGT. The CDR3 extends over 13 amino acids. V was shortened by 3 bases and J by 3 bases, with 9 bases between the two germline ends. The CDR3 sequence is CASSYSEVYEQYF. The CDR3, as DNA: TGTGCCAGCAGTTATTCGGAGGTCTACGAGCAGTACTTC.

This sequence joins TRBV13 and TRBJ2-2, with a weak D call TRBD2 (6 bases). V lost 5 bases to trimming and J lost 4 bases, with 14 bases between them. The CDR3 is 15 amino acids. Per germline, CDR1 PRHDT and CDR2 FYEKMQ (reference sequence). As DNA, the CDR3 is TGTGCCAGCAGCCGCGGACTAATCCGCACCGGGGAGCTGTTTTTT. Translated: CASSRGLIRTGELFF.

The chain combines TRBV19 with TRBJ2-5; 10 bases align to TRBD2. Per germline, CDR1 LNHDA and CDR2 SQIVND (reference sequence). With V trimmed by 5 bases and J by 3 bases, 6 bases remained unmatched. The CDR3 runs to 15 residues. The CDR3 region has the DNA TGTGCCAGTAGTTGGACTAGCGGTACCAAAGAGACCCAGTACTTC. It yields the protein CASSWTSGTKETQYF.

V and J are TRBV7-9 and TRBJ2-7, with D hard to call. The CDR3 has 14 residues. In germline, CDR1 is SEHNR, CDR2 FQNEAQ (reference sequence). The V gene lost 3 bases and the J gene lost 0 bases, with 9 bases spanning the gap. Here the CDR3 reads CASSFGGASYEQYF. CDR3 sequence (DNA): TGTGCCAGCAGCTTCGGCGGCGCCTCCTACGAGCAGTACTTC.

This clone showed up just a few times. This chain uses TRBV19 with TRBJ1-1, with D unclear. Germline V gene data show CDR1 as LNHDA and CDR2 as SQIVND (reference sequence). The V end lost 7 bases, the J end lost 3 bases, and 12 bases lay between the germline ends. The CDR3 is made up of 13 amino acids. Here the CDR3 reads CASKFAGHTEAFF. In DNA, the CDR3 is TGTGCCAGTAAGTTTGCGGGCCACACTGAAGCTTTCTTT.

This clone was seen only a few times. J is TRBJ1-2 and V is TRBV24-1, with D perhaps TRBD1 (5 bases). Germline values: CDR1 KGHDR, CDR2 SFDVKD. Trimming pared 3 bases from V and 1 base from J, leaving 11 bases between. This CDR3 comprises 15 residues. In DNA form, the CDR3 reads TGTGCCACCAGTGATGCAGGGAGGGGTAACTATGGCTACACCTTC. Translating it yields CATSDAGRGNYGYTF.

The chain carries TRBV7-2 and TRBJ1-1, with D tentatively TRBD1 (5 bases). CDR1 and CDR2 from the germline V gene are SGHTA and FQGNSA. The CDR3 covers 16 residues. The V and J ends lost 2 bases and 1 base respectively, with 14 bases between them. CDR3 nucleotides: TGTGCCAGCAGCTTAAAGCTAGGAGGGGAGAACACTGAAGCTTTCTTT. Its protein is CASSLKLGGENTEAFF.

The CDR3 spells CASSHSGRAHNEQFF. The CDR3 bases are TGCGCCAGCAGCCATAGCGGGAGGGCCCACAATGAGCAGTTCTTC. J is TRBJ2-1 and V is TRBV5-1, with 11 bases aligning to TRBD2. Germline assignment: CDR1 SGHRS and CDR2 YFSETQ. The CDR3 is 15 residues long. V lost 4 bases, J lost 5 bases, and 5 bases stayed unmatched.

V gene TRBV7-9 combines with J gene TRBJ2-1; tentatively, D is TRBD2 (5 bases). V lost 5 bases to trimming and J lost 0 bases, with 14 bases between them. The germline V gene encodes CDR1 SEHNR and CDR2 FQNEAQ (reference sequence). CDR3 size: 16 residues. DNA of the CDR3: TGTGCCAGCAGCAAACGAGCGGTAAGCTCCTACAATGAGCAGTTCTTC. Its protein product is CASSKRAVSSYNEQFF.

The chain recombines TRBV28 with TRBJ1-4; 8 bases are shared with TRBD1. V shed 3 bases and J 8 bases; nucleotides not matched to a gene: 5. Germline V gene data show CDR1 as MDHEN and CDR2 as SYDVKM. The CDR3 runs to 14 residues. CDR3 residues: CASSFSQGGEKLFF. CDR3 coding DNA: TGTGCCAGCAGTTTCTCACAGGGGGGAGAAAAACTGTTTTTT.

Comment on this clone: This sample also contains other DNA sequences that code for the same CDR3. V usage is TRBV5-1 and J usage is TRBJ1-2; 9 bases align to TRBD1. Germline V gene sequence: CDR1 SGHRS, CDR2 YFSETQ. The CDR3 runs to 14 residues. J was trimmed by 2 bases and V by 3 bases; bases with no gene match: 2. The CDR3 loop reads CASSSDRGNYGYTF. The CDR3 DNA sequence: TGCGCCAGCAGCTCGGACAGGGGAAACTATGGCTACACCTTC.

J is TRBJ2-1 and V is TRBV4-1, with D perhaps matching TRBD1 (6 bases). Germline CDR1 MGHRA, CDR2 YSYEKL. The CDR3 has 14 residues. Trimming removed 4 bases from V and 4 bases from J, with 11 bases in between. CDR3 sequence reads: CASSPAGVYNEQFF. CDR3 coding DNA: TGCGCCAGCAGCCCAGCAGGGGTATACAATGAGCAGTTCTTC.

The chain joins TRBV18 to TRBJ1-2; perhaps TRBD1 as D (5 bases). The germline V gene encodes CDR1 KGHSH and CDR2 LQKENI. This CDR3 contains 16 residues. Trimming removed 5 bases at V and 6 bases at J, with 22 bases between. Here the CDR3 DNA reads TGTGCCAGCTCATCTACCCCGTCCCTCTCGGGGGATGGCTACACCTTC. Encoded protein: CASSSTPSLSGDGYTF.

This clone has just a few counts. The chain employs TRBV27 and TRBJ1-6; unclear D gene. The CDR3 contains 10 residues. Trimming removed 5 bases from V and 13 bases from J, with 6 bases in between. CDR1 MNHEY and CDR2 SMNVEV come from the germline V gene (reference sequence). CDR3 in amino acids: CASSHFPLHF. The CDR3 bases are TGTGCCAGCAGTCACTTCCCCCTCCACTTT.

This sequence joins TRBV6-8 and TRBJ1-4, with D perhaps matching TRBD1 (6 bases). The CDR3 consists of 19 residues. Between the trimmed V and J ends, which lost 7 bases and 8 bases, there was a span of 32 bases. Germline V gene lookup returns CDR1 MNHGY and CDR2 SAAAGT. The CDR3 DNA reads TGTGCCAGCAAGAGGGGATCAGGGGCCTTTGATGCGCCCCGAGAAAAACTGTTTTTT. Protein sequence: CASKRGSGAFDAPREKLFF.